These T cell receptor beta chains were read from a single sample in a study of blood T cell repertoires in COVID-19. Repertoires were generated with immunoSEQ multiplex PCR, while TCRdb's copy carries only in-frame clones and drops some. The repertoire has 200,000 to 250,000 clones, more than 75% of them found once; the top ten carry roughly 8%. Sample: peripheral blood. Receptors originate from an elderly woman with COVID-19, enrolled during active disease. Both conserved end residues are part of each CDR3. D genes are given only for firm matches.

TRBD2 TRBJ2-1 14 TRBV3-1/TRBV3-2 CASSRTSGGPASIF
. TRBJ1-2 16 TRBV23-1 CASSQSPGHLHYGYTF
. TRBJ1-5 13 TRBV2 CASSTGPNQPQHF
. TRBJ1-5 15 TRBV4-1 CASSQDFLSNQPQHF
TRBD2 TRBJ2-1 14 TRBV6-5 CASSWTSGGDEQFF
. TRBJ1-6 14 TRBV4-1 CASSEERWDSPLHF
. TRBJ2-3 13 TRBV2 CASSFLTTDTQYF
. TRBJ1-1 14 TRBV7-6 CASSPSGGNTEAFF
. TRBJ2-5 14 TRBV4-2 CASSQWGGQETQYF
TRBD1 TRBJ2-7 13 TRBV6-6 CASRATGAYEQYF
TRBD2 TRBJ2-5 15 TRBV6-5 CASSPPSGYQETQYF
. TRBJ1-2 13 TRBV10-3 CATALGGDYGYTF
. TRBJ2-2 15 TRBV3-1/TRBV3-2 CASSQTTRLGRELFF
. TRBJ1-1 14 TRBV18 CASSPGEGGAEAFF
TRBD1 TRBJ2-7 15 TRBV28 CASSLPRTGLDEQYF
TRBD2 TRBJ2-7 15 TRBV6-2/TRBV6-3 CASSSELAGSYEQYF
. TRBJ1-1 15 TRBV5-4 CASSQKAGGNTEAFF
TRBD1 TRBJ2-1 13 TRBV7-2 CASSPDRAGEQFF
. TRBJ1-1 14 TRBV28 CASSFPHQGAEAFF
. TRBJ1-2 15 TRBV3-1/TRBV3-2 CASSQGVGAARGYTF
. TRBJ2-2 14 TRBV11-1 CASSLFENTGELFF
TRBD1 TRBJ1-6 14 TRBV10-2 CASSEEQGNSPLHF